Only a few counts were recorded for the clone carrying this T cell receptor (beta chain). The record originates from a study of T cell repertoires in cytomegalovirus infection. V was pared by 4 bases and J by 4 bases, with 12 bases between. Germline CDR1 and CDR2: MNHEY and SVGEGT. The CDR3 totals 14 residues. MiXCR, run by TCRdb on the reads, gives a single entry per CDR3 protein. The sample yields approximately 700,000 distinct CDR3 sequences, 35% seen once. The specimen was PBMCs. The V call is TRBV6-2 or TRBV6-3, the J call TRBJ2-3; D is undetermined. This receptor was identified in a human donor in good health (CMV status not recorded). Some clones in this sample may be carry-over from other donors' samples. Here the CDR3 reads CASSSTSLADTQYF. CDR3 nucleotides: TGTGCCAGCAGTTCCACAAGTCTAGCAGATACGCAGTATTTT.